Listed below are T cell receptor beta chains from one sample, sequenced in a study of T cell repertoires in cytomegalovirus infection. These receptors are not linked to any known antigen. Using its own MiXCR run on the reads, TCRdb lists one record per CDR3 protein. The profile shows approximately 1,000,000 distinct CDR3 sequences, around 30% of them singletons. The sequencing here drew on cultured CD8+ T cells from PBMCs, taken from culture after CMV antigen stimulation. The source is a human donor in good health (CMV status not recorded). Some clones in this sample may be carry-over from other donors' samples. The CDR3 runs from the conserved cysteine through the conserved F or W. The D gene is left open where the match is weak. A row's size may be missing; if present it is once, few, many or a size class.

v_call: TRBV20-1
d_call: TRBD1
j_call: TRBJ1-5
clone_size: many
cdr3_aa: CSALPTGRRSNQPQHF
cdr3_nt: TGCAGTGCCCTTCCGACAGGGCGTAGGAGCAATCAGCCCCAGCATTTT

v_call: TRBV9
d_call: -
j_call: TRBJ2-1
clone_size: -
cdr3_aa: CASSVIQRDEQFF
cdr3_nt: TGTGCCAGCAGCGTAATACAAAGGGATGAGCAGTTCTTC

v_call: TRBV7-9
d_call: TRBD1
j_call: TRBJ1-1
clone_size: -
cdr3_aa: CASSGLSRGMYTEAFF
cdr3_nt: TGTGCCAGCAGCGGTCTCTCCAGGGGGATGTACACTGAAGCTTTCTTT

v_call: TRBV27
d_call: -
j_call: TRBJ2-7
clone_size: few
cdr3_aa: CASSPLDSTYEQYF
cdr3_nt: TGTGCCAGCAGCCCTCTTGACAGCACCTACGAGCAGTACTTC

v_call: TRBV19
d_call: -
j_call: TRBJ2-1
clone_size: few
cdr3_aa: CASRIGPTLYNEQFF
cdr3_nt: TGTGCCAGTAGAATCGGGCCTACCTTATACAATGAGCAGTTCTTC

v_call: TRBV24-1
d_call: -
j_call: TRBJ1-2
clone_size: -
cdr3_aa: CATSSSGGRGYGYTF
cdr3_nt: TGTGCCACCAGTTCATCGGGGGGCCGGGGTTATGGCTACACCTTC

v_call: TRBV5-3
d_call: TRBD1
j_call: TRBJ1-4
clone_size: -
cdr3_aa: CARSLPQQGFRLEGNTNEKLFF
cdr3_nt: TGTGCCAGAAGCTTACCCCAACAGGGGTTTAGGCTTGAGGGAAACACTAATGAAAAACTGTTTTTT

v_call: TRBV4-1
d_call: TRBD1
j_call: TRBJ1-6
clone_size: many
cdr3_aa: CASSQEDRVGSPLHF
cdr3_nt: TGCGCCAGCAGCCAAGAGGACAGGGTTGGGTCACCCCTCCACTTT

v_call: TRBV5-4
d_call: TRBD1
j_call: TRBJ2-3
clone_size: -
cdr3_aa: CASSFYRGTGTDTQYF
cdr3_nt: TGTGCCAGCAGCTTTTACAGGGGGACGGGCACAGATACGCAGTATTTT

v_call: TRBV4-1
d_call: -
j_call: TRBJ2-1
clone_size: few
cdr3_aa: CASSQEAEGEQFF
cdr3_nt: TGCGCCAGCAGCCAAGAAGCGGAGGGTGAGCAGTTCTTC

v_call: TRBV6-5
d_call: -
j_call: TRBJ1-1
clone_size: -
cdr3_aa: CASSLTAQYLVAEAFF
cdr3_nt: TGTGCCAGCAGTTTGACAGCTCAATATTTGGTCGCTGAAGCTTTCTTT

v_call: TRBV7-8
d_call: -
j_call: TRBJ1-2
clone_size: few
cdr3_aa: CASSSARDGYTF
cdr3_nt: TGTGCCAGCAGCTCCGCTCGGGATGGCTACACCTTC

v_call: TRBV4-1
d_call: -
j_call: TRBJ2-7
clone_size: -
cdr3_aa: CASSHGRFHEQYF
cdr3_nt: TGCGCCAGCAGCCACGGCAGGTTCCACGAGCAGTACTTC

v_call: TRBV4-1
d_call: -
j_call: TRBJ2-1
clone_size: -
cdr3_aa: CASSQGTAGALNEQFF
cdr3_nt: TGCGCCAGCAGCCAAGGTACGGCAGGGGCTCTCAATGAGCAGTTCTTC

v_call: TRBV11-2
d_call: -
j_call: TRBJ1-4
clone_size: -
cdr3_aa: CASSPWDTYEKLFF
cdr3_nt: TGTGCCAGCAGCCCGTGGGACACCTATGAAAAACTGTTTTTT

v_call: TRBV7-6
d_call: TRBD1
j_call: TRBJ2-1
clone_size: many
cdr3_aa: CASSLLLPGTGMGNEQFF
cdr3_nt: TGTGCCAGCAGCTTACTTCTCCCCGGGACAGGGATGGGTAATGAGCAGTTCTTC

v_call: TRBV5-6
d_call: -
j_call: TRBJ1-1
clone_size: -
cdr3_aa: CASSPGVGSTEAFF
cdr3_nt: TGTGCCAGCAGCCCCGGAGTAGGGAGCACTGAAGCTTTCTTT

v_call: TRBV28
d_call: TRBD1
j_call: TRBJ1-2
clone_size: many
cdr3_aa: CASRLTLQGAGGYTF
cdr3_nt: TGTGCCAGCAGATTGACCCTACAGGGGGCGGGGGGCTACACCTTC

v_call: TRBV9
d_call: -
j_call: TRBJ2-1
clone_size: -
cdr3_aa: CASSVETAGLYNEQFF
cdr3_nt: TGTGCCAGCAGCGTAGAGACAGCGGGTCTTTACAATGAGCAGTTCTTC